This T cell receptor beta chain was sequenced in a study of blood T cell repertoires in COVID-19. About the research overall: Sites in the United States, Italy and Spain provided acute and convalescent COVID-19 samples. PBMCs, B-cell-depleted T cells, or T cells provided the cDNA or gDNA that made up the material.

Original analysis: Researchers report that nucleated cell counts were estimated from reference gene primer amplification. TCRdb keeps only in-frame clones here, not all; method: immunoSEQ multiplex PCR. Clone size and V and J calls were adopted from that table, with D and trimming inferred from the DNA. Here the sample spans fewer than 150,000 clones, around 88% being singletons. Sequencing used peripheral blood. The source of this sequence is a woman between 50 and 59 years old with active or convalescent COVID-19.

CDR3 coding DNA: TGCGCCAGCAGTCACCGCCCACAGGGTATGGGCACAGATACGCAGTATTTT. Protein: CASSHRPQGMGTDTQYF. The rearrangement joins TRBV23-1 to TRBJ2-3, with D possibly being TRBD1 (6 bases). TRBV23-1 is an open reading frame whose function is uncertain. CDR3 length: 17 amino acids. V dropped 3 bases and J dropped 1 base, with 17 bases sitting between them.